The 32 T cell receptor beta chains presented below share a single source sample, sequenced in a study of radiotherapy plus CTLA-4 blockade in lung cancer. Using immunoSEQ multiplex PCR, the repertoire was profiled, and TCRdb retains in-frame clones only, with some absent. The sample carries tens of thousands of clones, about 74% recorded once. The sequences come from peripheral blood, collected from a patient treated with radiotherapy plus ipilimumab. All receptors come from a human donor with non-small cell lung cancer who had stable disease on radiotherapy plus ipilimumab.

The chain is built from TRBV11-2 and TRBJ1-1; the D is unclear. The CDR3 loop spans 15 amino acids. Germline CDR1 reads SGHAT; CDR2 reads FQNNGV. Trimming cost V 3 bases and J 6 bases, with 17 bases left between them. DNA for the CDR3: TGTGCCAGCAGCTTTTTTGGCAGCCGCCGGGCTGAAGCTTTCTTT. As protein: CASSFFGSRRAEAFF.

The chain is built from TRBV7-2 and TRBJ2-3, with a tentative D call TRBD2 (5 bases). Looked up from germline, CDR1 is SGHTA and CDR2 is FQGNSA. This CDR3 has 15 amino acids. V was shortened by 0 bases and J by 4 bases, with 11 bases between the two germline ends. This chain's CDR3 is CASSLAPVGADTQYF. The CDR3 DNA reads as TGTGCCAGCAGCTTAGCGCCTGTCGGGGCAGATACGCAGTATTTT.

The chain recombines TRBV30 with TRBJ1-2; possible D gene TRBD1, 5 bases. The germline gives CDR1 GTSNPN, CDR2 SVGIG (reference sequence). V was shortened by 0 bases and J by 7 bases, with 12 bases between the two germline ends. The CDR3 extends over 13 amino acids. DNA for the CDR3: TGTGCCTGGAGTGTAGTCAGGGAAACTGGCTACACCTTC. It specifies CAWSVVRETGYTF. Based on the CDR3 plus reference TRBV30 and TRBJ1-2, the full variable domain is SQTIHQWPATLVQPVGSPLSLECTVEGTSNPNLYWYRQAAGRGLQLLFYSVGIGQISSEVPQNLSASRPQDRQFILSSKKLLLSDSGFYLCAWSVVRETGYTFGSGTRLTVV.

The table lists this clone with a few counts. The CDR3 region has the DNA TGTGCCAGCAGCTCCCTTCTAAAGATCGGGCAGTTCTTC. Protein sequence: CASSSLLKIGQFF. The chain combines TRBV11-3 with TRBJ2-1; D gene ambiguous. V shed 4 bases and J shed 12 bases, with 16 bases lying between them. This CDR3 has 13 amino acids. Germline V lookup: CDR1 SGHNT, CDR2 YENEEA.

This clone was seen more than once but under ten times. The V call is TRBV7-2, the J call TRBJ1-1; possible D gene TRBD1, 5 bases. V was cut by 0 bases and J by 7 bases, with 12 bases left in between. Germline-derived CDR1 and CDR2 are SGHTA and FQGNSA. The CDR3 runs 14 residues. The CDR3 sequence: CASSLAPGIREAFF. The CDR3 bases are TGTGCCAGCAGCTTAGCCCCAGGGATCCGTGAAGCTTTCTTT.

This sequence joins TRBV5-1 and TRBJ2-7; D is uncertain. V lost 5 bases and J 3 bases, leaving 6 bases between the germline ends. This CDR3 contains 11 residues. Per the germline V gene, CDR1 is SGHRS and CDR2 is YFSETQ. For the CDR3, the DNA is TGCGCCAGCAGTGACTTCTACGAGCAGTACTTC. Translating it yields CASSDFYEQYF.

The chain couples TRBV2 to TRBJ1-2, with TRBD1 identical over 7 bases. CDR1 and CDR2 (germline): SNHLY, FYNNEI. This CDR3 contains 13 residues. V was clipped by 6 bases and J by 5 bases; unmatched bases: 6. CDR3 DNA: TGTGCCAGCAGACCAGGGACAGAATATGGCTACACCTTC. Translated: CASRPGTEYGYTF.

DNA of the CDR3: TGTGCCAGCAGCCCGACAGGGGGCCATCAGCCCCAGCATTTT. It yields the protein CASSPTGGHQPQHF. The chain links TRBV4-2 to TRBJ1-5; 10 bases align to TRBD1. Germline trimming cut 4 bases from V and 5 bases from J; bases unmatched to any gene: 2. The germline gives CDR1 LGHNA, CDR2 YNFKEQ. The CDR3 runs to 14 residues.

V usage is TRBV19 and J usage is TRBJ2-7, with D maybe TRBD1 (6 bases). The ends were cut back, 3 bases at V and 5 bases at J, with 14 bases in the middle. The CDR3 is 14 amino acids. CDR1 and CDR2 from the germline V gene are LNHDA and SQIVND (reference sequence). Written as DNA, the CDR3 is TGTGCCAGTAGTATTCAGGGGACGCCGGACGAGCAGTACTTC. Its protein product is CASSIQGTPDEQYF.

This clone was seen a few times. The chain employs TRBV7-9 and TRBJ1-1, with D uncertain. CDR1 SEHNR and CDR2 FQNEAQ come from the germline V gene (reference sequence). The V end lost 5 bases, the J end lost 4 bases, and 14 bases lay between the germline ends. CDR3 length: 14 residues. CDR3 bases: TGTGCCAGCAGCCCCCTTATCGGTGGCACTGAAGCTTTCTTT. Residues: CASSPLIGGTEAFF.

V usage is TRBV4-1 and J usage is TRBJ1-6; a weak D match, TRBD1 (5 bases). There are 16 residues in the CDR3. Germline loops: CDR1 MGHRA, CDR2 YSYEKL. The V end was cut by 1 base, the J end by 7 bases, with 14 bases between. The CDR3 DNA reads TGCGCCAGCAGCCAAGTAACCAAGGGGCTGAATTCACCCCTCCACTTT. This sequence encodes CASSQVTKGLNSPLHF.

The chain combines TRBV6-6 with TRBJ1-6; D gene ambiguous. Germline loops: CDR1 MNHNY, CDR2 SVGAGI (reference sequence). CDR3 size: 12 residues. V was clipped by 6 bases and J by 9 bases, with 9 bases between them. This CDR3 is CASSTRGSPLHF. For the CDR3, the DNA is TGTGCCAGCAGCACACGAGGTTCACCCCTCCACTTT.

V gene TRBV11-2 combines with J gene TRBJ2-5; the match to TRBD2 covers 7 bases. V shed 5 bases, J shed 5 bases, and the junction held 8 bases outside the gene matches. The CDR3 runs to 14 residues. Germline CDR1 SGHAT, CDR2 FQNNGV. The CDR3 region has the DNA TGTGCCAGCAGCCCGGGGACTAAGGTGGAGACCCAGTACTTC. Amino acids: CASSPGTKVETQYF.

The chain combines TRBV7-9 with TRBJ2-7, with TRBD1 matching over 8 bases. From germline, CDR1 is SEHNR and CDR2 FQNEAQ (reference sequence). CDR3 length: 15 amino acids. The trim removed 1 base at V and 5 bases at J, leaving 7 bases unmatched. The CDR3 region is CASSLEQYRGDEQYF. The DNA of the CDR3 is TGTGCCAGCAGCTTAGAGCAGTACAGGGGGGACGAGCAGTACTTC.

This clone turned up a few times. The chain combines TRBV5-1 with TRBJ2-1; 7 bases agree with TRBD1. Germline values: CDR1 SGHRS, CDR2 YFSETQ. The CDR3 extends over 14 amino acids. V shed 2 bases and J 6 bases; nucleotides not matched to a gene: 5. The CDR3 reads CASSLGTVSNEQFF. In DNA, the CDR3 is TGCGCCAGCAGCTTAGGGACAGTGAGCAATGAGCAGTTCTTC.

The sample holds a few counts of this clone. This chain connects TRBV2 to TRBJ2-4; no clear D gene. Trimming stripped 7 bases from V and 0 bases from J, with 13 bases between. CDR3 size: 15 residues. Looked up from germline, CDR1 is SNHLY and CDR2 is FYNNEI. The CDR3 here is CASIYERLAKNIQYF. Here the CDR3 DNA reads TGTGCCAGCATATATGAGAGACTAGCCAAAAACATTCAGTACTTC.

The V call is TRBV5-4, the J call TRBJ1-3; tentatively, D is TRBD1 (5 bases). CDR3 length: 17 residues. From germline, CDR1 is SGHNT and CDR2 YYREEE (reference sequence). V was shortened by 0 bases and J by 0 bases, with 13 bases between the two germline ends. CDR3 amino acids: CASSLGGRMSSGNTIYF. In DNA, the CDR3 is TGTGCCAGCAGCTTGGGGGGCAGGATGAGCTCTGGAAACACCATATATTTT.

J is TRBJ1-4 and V is TRBV12-5; the D is unclear. Germline V gene sequence: CDR1 LGHNT, CDR2 FRNRAP. The CDR3 extends over 15 amino acids. V lost 3 bases and J lost 4, with 12 bases in between. CDR3 sequence (DNA): TGTGCTAGTGGTTTTCGCCCCGGGAATAATGAAAAACTGTTTTTT. Amino acids: CASGFRPGNNEKLFF. The whole variable domain, filled in from reference TRBV12-5 and TRBJ1-4, reads DARVTQTPRHKVTEMGQEVTMRCQPILGHNTVFWYRQTMMQGLELLAYFRNRAPLDDSGMPKDRFSAEMPDATLATLKIQPSEPRDSAVYFCASGFRPGNNEKLFFGSGTQLSVL.

This clone has a handful of counts. The chain recombines TRBV10-2 with TRBJ2-1, with 10 bases that match TRBD2. After removal of 8 bases from V and 10 bases from J, the junction contained 8 bases not matched to a gene. Germline V gives CDR1 WSHSY, CDR2 SAAADI. This CDR3 comprises 13 residues. The CDR3 nucleotides are TGCGCCAGCGGGAGCGGGGGGGCAGGGGAGCAGTTCTTC. As protein: CASGSGGAGEQFF.

This rearrangement joins TRBV10-1 to TRBJ2-3; TRBD2 is a possible D gene (7 bases). CDR1 is WNHNN and CDR2 is SYGVQD in the germline V gene (reference sequence). The V end lost 0 bases, the J end lost 5 bases, and 9 bases lay between the germline ends. This CDR3 comprises 14 residues. This chain's CDR3 is CASSESGGQDTQYF. The CDR3 DNA sequence: TGCGCCAGCAGTGAGTCGGGGGGGCAAGATACGCAGTATTTT.

The chain recombines TRBV7-8 with TRBJ1-1, with D hard to call. The CDR3 has 13 amino acids. Trimming shortened V by 5 bases and J by 1 base, and 8 bases separated the two germline ends. CDR1 is SGHVS and CDR2 is FQNEAQ in the germline V gene. CDR3 in DNA: TGTGCCAGCAGCCTATCAAGGAACACTGAAGCTTTCTTT. Encoded protein: CASSLSRNTEAFF. Together with reference TRBV7-8 and TRBJ1-1, the CDR3 gives the full variable domain: GAGVSQSPRYKVAKRGQDVALRCDPISGHVSLFWYQQALGQGPEFLTYFQNEAQLDKSGLPSDRFFAERPEGSVSTLKIQRTQQEDSAVYLCASSLSRNTEAFFGQGTRLTVV.

The chain couples TRBV6-1 to TRBJ2-2, with 7 nucleotides matching TRBD2. The germline V gene has CDR1 MNHNS and CDR2 SASEGT. The CDR3 totals 14 residues. V shed 7 bases, J shed 7 bases, and the junction held 9 bases outside the gene matches. The CDR3 region is CASTPLGGNGELFF. CDR3 coding DNA: TGTGCCAGCACCCCCCTGGGGGGGAACGGGGAGCTGTTTTTT.

The V call is TRBV5-1, the J call TRBJ2-7; 12 bases line up with TRBD1. The junction had 8 bases not matched to a gene; V was cut back by 3 bases and J by 7 bases. CDR1 and CDR2 (germline): SGHRS, YFSETQ. This CDR3 has 15 amino acids. Here the CDR3 reads CASSWGTGGPGEQYF. The CDR3, as DNA: TGCGCCAGCAGCTGGGGGACAGGGGGCCCGGGGGAGCAGTACTTC.

This clone was recorded only once. This chain connects TRBV27 to TRBJ2-2; 12 bases line up with TRBD1. Trimming took 2 bases from V and 4 from J; bases not matched to a gene: 2. The CDR3 extends over 16 amino acids. Germline V gene data show CDR1 as MNHEY and CDR2 as SMNVEV (reference sequence). CDR3 residues: CASSLRGQGATGELFF. In nucleotides, the CDR3 is TGTGCCAGCAGTTTAAGGGGACAGGGGGCCACCGGGGAGCTGTTTTTT.

The chain is built from TRBV9 and TRBJ1-3; 7 bases agree with TRBD1. J was trimmed by 0 bases and V by 4 bases; bases with no gene match: 4. Germline CDR1 SGDLS, CDR2 YYNGEE. The CDR3 sequence is 15 residues long. The CDR3 loop is CASSTGQISGNTIYF. The CDR3 DNA sequence: TGTGCCAGCAGCACGGGACAGATCTCTGGAAACACCATATATTTT.

This clone showed up just once. The chain uses TRBV10-3 and TRBJ2-2; TRBD2 agrees at 7 bases. With V trimmed by 6 bases and J by 6 bases, 7 bases remained unmatched. This CDR3 spans 14 amino acids. Germline CDR1 ENHRY, CDR2 SYGVKD. The CDR3 region has the DNA TGTGCCATCAGCCGGGGGGAGAGTGCCGGGGAGCTGTTTTTT. This sequence encodes CAISRGESAGELFF.

Only a few counts were recorded for this clone. The chain joins TRBV7-8 to TRBJ2-5, with TRBD1 matching 7 bases. This CDR3 region has 14 residues. The V gene's germline CDR1 is SGHVS and CDR2 FQNEAQ. V dropped 5 bases and J dropped 2; count of bases not matched to a gene: 5. CDR3 in DNA: TGTGCCAGCAGCCCGGGACAGCATCAAGAGACCCAGTACTTC. Translated, it gives CASSPGQHQETQYF.

The chain has TRBV6-4 and TRBJ1-2, with 7 nucleotides matching TRBD1. V lost 4 bases, J lost 12 bases, and 11 bases stayed unmatched. CDR3 size: 13 residues. Germline V gene data show CDR1 as MRHNA and CDR2 as SNTAGT. The CDR3 loop reads CASSVSADRVHTF. For the CDR3, the DNA is TGTGCCAGCAGTGTCTCCGCTGACAGGGTCCACACCTTC.

This clone appeared a few times. This chain uses TRBV7-6 with TRBJ1-1; 7 bases align to TRBD1. J lost 0 bases, V lost 3 bases, and 10 bases had no gene match. This CDR3 is 17 amino acids long. In germline, CDR1 is SGHVS, CDR2 FNYEAQ. The CDR3 sequence is CASSLFSTGALNTEAFF. CDR3 DNA sequence: TGTGCCAGCAGCTTGTTTTCAACAGGGGCCTTGAACACTGAAGCTTTCTTT.

The chain is built from TRBV5-6 and TRBJ1-4; TRBD1 is a possible D gene (5 bases). The germline V gene has CDR1 SGHDT and CDR2 YYEEEE. The CDR3 totals 13 residues. The V end lost 0 bases, the J end lost 10 bases, and 10 bases lay between the germline ends. This chain's CDR3 is CASSLGQGGKLFF. As DNA, the CDR3 is TGTGCCAGCAGCTTGGGCCAGGGCGGAAAACTGTTTTTT.

This clone came up a few times. The chain recombines TRBV7-3 with TRBJ2-1; D is perhaps TRBD2 (7 bases). The CDR3 runs to 19 residues. Trimming left V 1 base short and J 7 bases short, with 26 bases between. The germline V gene has CDR1 SGHTA and CDR2 FQGTGA. For the CDR3, the DNA is TGTGCCAGCAGCTTAAAGTTTGCTGCCCTAGAGGGGGGGCTGAATGAGCAGTTCTTC. It translates to CASSLKFAALEGGLNEQFF.

The genes are TRBV30 and TRBJ1-2; 9 bases map to TRBD1. Losses at the gene ends were 0 bases for V and 3 bases for J; bases not matched to a gene: 2. The CDR3 spans 14 residues. Germline loops: CDR1 GTSNPN, CDR2 SVGIG (reference sequence). As DNA, the CDR3 is TGTGCCTGGAGTGTGGGACAGGGTTACTATGGCTACACCTTC. Protein sequence: CAWSVGQGYYGYTF.